Included here is one TCR beta chain sequence, with context. The sample belongs to a study of blood T cell repertoires in COVID-19. Overall study: The United States, Italy and Spain provided the acute and convalescent COVID-19 samples. Sources were T cells, B-cell-depleted T cells, or PBMCs; the material itself was cDNA or gDNA.

Original processing notes: Estimation of nucleated cell counts was performed using reference gene primer amplification. Profiling relied on immunoSEQ multiplex PCR, and the TCRdb table lists in-frame clones only, not all of them. V and J calls plus clone size are reproduced from that table; the DNA served to infer D and trimming. The sample yields over 60,000 clones, about 80% seen once. This sequence was found in a human donor in a cohort sampled during active COVID-19. Sequences were obtained from peripheral blood.

The CDR3 protein is CASSYPGGKNTEAFF. The CDR3 nucleotides are TGTGCCAGCAGTTACCCGGGGGGGAAGAACACTGAAGCTTTCTTT. J is TRBJ1-1 and V is TRBV6-2 or TRBV6-3; D perhaps matches TRBD1 (5 bases). Trimming shortened V by 2 bases and J by 1 base, and 11 bases separated the two germline ends. The CDR3 loop spans 15 amino acids. Germline CDR1 and CDR2: MNHEY and SVGEGT.